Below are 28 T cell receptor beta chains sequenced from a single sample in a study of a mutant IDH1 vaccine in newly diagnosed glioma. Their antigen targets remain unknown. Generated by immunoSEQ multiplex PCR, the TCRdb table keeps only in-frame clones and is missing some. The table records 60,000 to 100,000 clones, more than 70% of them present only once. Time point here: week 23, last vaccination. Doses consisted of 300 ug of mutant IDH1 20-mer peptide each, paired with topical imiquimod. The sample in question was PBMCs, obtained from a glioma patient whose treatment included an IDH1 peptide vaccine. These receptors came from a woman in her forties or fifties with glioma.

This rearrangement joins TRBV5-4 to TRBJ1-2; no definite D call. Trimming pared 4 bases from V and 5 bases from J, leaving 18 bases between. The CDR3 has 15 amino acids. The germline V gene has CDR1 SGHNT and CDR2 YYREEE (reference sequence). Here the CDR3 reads CASSREDGFGYGYTF. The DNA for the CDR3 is TGTGCCAGCAGCAGGGAGGACGGGTTTGGGTATGGCTACACCTTC.

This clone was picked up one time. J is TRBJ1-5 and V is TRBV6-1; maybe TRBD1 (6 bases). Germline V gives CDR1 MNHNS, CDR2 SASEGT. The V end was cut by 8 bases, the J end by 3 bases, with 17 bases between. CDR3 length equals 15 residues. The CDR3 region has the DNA TGTGCCAGCTGGGAACAGGGAAAATACAATCAGCCCCAGCATTTT. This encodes CASWEQGKYNQPQHF.

The chain's CDR3 is CATSEQGFGNQPQHF. The CDR3 DNA is TGTGCCACCAGCGAACAGGGGTTCGGCAATCAGCCCCAGCATTTT. The V call is TRBV15, the J call TRBJ1-5; the match to TRBD1 covers 7 bases. V shed 5 bases, J shed 2 bases, and the junction held 6 bases outside the gene matches. Germline V CDR1 and CDR2: LNHNV, YYDKDF (reference sequence). This CDR3 region has 15 residues.

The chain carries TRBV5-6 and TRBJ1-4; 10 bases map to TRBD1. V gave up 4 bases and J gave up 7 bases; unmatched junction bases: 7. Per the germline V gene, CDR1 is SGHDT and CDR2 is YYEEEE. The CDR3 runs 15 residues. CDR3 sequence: CASSPGTGVGEKLFF. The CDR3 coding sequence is TGTGCCAGCAGCCCTGGGACAGGGGTGGGTGAAAAACTGTTTTTT.

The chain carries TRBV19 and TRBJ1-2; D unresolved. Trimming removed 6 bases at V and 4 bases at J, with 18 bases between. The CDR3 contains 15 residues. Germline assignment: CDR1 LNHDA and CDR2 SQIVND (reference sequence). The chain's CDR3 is CASSPYPPRLYGYTF. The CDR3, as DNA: TGTGCCAGTAGCCCGTACCCCCCGAGGCTCTATGGCTACACCTTC. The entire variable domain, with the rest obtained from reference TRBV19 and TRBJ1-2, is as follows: DGGITQSPKYLFRKEGQNVTLSCEQNLNHDAMYWYRQDPGQGLRLIYYSQIVNDFQKGDIAEGYSVSREKKESFPLTVTSAQKNPTAFYLCASSPYPPRLYGYTFGSGTRLTVV.

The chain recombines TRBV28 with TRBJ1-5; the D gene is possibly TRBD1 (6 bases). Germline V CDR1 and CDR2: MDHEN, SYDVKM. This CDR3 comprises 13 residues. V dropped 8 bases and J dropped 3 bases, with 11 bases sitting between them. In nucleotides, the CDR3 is TGTGCCAGCCAGTGGGGGCCCAATCAGCCCCAGCATTTT. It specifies CASQWGPNQPQHF.

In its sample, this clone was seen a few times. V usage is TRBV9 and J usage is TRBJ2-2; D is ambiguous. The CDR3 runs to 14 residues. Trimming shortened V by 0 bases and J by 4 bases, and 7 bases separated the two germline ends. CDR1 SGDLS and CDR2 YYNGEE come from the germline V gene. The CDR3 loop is CASSVVQITGELFF. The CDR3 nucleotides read TGTGCCAGCAGCGTAGTACAGATCACCGGGGAGCTGTTTTTT.

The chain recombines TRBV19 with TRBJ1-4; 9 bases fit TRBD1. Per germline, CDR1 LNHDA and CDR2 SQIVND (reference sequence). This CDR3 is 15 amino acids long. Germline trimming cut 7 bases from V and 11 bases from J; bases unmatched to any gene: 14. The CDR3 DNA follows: TGTGCCAGTAACCAAGTCGGGACAGGGCGAGGGAAACTGTTTTTT. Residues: CASNQVGTGRGKLFF.

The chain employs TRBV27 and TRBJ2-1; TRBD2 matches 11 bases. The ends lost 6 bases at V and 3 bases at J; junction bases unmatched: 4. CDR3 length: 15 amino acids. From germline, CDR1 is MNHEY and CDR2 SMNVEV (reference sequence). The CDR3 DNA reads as TGTGCCAGCAGCCGGACTAGCGGGCTCTACAATGAGCAGTTCTTC. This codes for CASSRTSGLYNEQFF.

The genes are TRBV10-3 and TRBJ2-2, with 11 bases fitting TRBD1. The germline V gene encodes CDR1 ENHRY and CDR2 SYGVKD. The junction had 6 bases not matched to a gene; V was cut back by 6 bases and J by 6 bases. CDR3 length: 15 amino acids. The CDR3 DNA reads TGTGCCATCAGCTCCGGACAGGGGGCGGCCGGGGAGCTGTTTTTT. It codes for CAISSGQGAAGELFF.

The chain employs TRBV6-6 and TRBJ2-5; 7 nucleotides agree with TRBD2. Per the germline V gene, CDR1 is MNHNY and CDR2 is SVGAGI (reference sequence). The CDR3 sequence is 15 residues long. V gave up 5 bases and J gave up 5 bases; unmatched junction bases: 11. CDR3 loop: CASSPSGLPGETQYF. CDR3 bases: TGTGCCAGCAGTCCCTCGGGACTACCGGGGGAGACCCAGTACTTC.

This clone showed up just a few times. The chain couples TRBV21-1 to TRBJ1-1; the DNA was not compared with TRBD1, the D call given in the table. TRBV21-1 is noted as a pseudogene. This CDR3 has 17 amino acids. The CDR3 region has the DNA TGTGCCAGCAGCAAAAGCCGGGACAGGGGGAGGAACACTGAAGCTTTCTTT. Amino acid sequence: CASSKSRDRGRNTEAFF.

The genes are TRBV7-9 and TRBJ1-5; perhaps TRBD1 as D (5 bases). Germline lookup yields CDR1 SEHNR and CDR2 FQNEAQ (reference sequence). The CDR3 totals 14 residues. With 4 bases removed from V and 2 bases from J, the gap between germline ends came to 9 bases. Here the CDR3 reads CASSSRDGNQPQHF. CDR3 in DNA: TGTGCCAGCAGCTCTAGGGACGGCAATCAGCCCCAGCATTTT.

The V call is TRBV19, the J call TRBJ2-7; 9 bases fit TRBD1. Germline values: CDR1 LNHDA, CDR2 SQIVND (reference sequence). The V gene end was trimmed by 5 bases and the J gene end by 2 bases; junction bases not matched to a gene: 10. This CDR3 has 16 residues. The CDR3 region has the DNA TGTGCCAGTAGTTCCCCCTCAGGACAGGGGACCTACGAGCAGTACTTC. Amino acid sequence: CASSSPSGQGTYEQYF.

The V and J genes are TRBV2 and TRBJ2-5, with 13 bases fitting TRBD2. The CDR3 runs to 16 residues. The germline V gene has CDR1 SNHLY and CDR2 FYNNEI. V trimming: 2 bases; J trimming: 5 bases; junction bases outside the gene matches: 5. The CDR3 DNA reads TGTGCCAGCAGTGAAACTAGCGGGAGGGCCAGGGAGACCCAGTACTTC. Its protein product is CASSETSGRARETQYF.

The CDR3 DNA sequence: TGCGCCAGCAGCTTGGCCCGACTAGGGGAGACCCAGTACTTC. It specifies CASSLARLGETQYF. The rearrangement links TRBV5-1 to TRBJ2-5; the D gene is possibly TRBD2 (6 bases). V shed 0 bases and J shed 5 bases, with 11 bases lying between them. CDR3 size: 14 residues. Germline V CDR1 and CDR2: SGHRS, YFSETQ.

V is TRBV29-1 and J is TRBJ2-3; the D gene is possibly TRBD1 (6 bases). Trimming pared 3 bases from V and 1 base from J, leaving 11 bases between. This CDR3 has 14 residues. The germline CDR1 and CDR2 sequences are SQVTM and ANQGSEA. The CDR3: CSVEQQGRTDTQYF. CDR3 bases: TGCAGCGTTGAGCAGCAGGGGCGCACAGATACGCAGTATTTT.

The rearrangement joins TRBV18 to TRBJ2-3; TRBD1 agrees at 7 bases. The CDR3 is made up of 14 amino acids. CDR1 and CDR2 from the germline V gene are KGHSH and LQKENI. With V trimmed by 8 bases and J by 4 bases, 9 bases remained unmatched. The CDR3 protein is CASTNRGPPDTQYF. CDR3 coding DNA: TGTGCCAGCACCAACAGGGGTCCCCCAGATACGCAGTATTTT. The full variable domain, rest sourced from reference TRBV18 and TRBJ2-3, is NAGVMQNPRHLVRRRGQEARLRCSPMKGHSHVYWYRQLPEEGLKFMVYLQKENIIDESGMPKERFSAEFPKEGPSILRIQQVVRGDSAAYFCASTNRGPPDTQYFGPGTRLTVL.

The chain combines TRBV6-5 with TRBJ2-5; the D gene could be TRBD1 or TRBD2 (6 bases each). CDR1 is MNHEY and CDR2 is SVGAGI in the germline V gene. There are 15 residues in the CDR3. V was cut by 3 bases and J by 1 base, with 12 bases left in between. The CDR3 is CASSYLGGFQETQYF. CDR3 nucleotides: TGTGCCAGCAGTTATTTAGGGGGGTTCCAAGAGACCCAGTACTTC.

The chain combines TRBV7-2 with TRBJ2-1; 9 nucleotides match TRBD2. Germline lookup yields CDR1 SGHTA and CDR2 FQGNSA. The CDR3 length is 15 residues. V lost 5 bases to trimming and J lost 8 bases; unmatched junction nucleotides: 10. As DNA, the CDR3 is TGTGCCAGCAGCCTACCGGGACTAGCATTTCATGAGCAGTTCTTC. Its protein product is CASSLPGLAFHEQFF. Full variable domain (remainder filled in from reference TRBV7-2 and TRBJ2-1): GAGVSQSPSNKVTEKGKDVELRCDPISGHTALYWYRQSLGQGLEFLIYFQGNSAPDKSGLPSDRFSAERTGGSVSTLTIQRTQQEDSAVYLCASSLPGLAFHEQFFGPGTRLTVL.

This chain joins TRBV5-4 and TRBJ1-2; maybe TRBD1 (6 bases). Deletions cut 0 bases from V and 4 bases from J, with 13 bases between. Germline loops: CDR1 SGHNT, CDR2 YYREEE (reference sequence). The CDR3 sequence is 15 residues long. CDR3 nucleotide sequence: TGTGCCAGCAGCTTGGCAAAGGTGGGGGCCTATGGCTACACCTTC. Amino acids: CASSLAKVGAYGYTF.

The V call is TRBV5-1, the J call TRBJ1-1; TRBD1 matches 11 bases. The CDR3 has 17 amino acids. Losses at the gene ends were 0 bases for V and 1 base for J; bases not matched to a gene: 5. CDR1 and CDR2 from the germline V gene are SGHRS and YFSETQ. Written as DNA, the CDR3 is TGCGCCAGCAGCTTGGCCGGGACAGGGGGAGGGAACACTGAAGCTTTCTTT. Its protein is CASSLAGTGGGNTEAFF. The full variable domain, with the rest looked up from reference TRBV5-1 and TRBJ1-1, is KAGVTQTPRYLIKTRGQQVTLSCSPISGHRSVSWYQQTPGQGLQFLFEYFSETQRNKGNFPGRFSGRQFSNSRSEMNVSTLELGDSALYLCASSLAGTGGGNTEAFFGQGTRLTVV.

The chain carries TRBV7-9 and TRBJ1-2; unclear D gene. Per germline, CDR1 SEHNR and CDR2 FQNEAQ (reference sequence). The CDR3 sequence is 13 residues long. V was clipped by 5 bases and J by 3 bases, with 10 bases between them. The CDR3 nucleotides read TGTGCCAGCAGCCACCCGCGGGACTATGGCTACACCTTC. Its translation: CASSHPRDYGYTF.

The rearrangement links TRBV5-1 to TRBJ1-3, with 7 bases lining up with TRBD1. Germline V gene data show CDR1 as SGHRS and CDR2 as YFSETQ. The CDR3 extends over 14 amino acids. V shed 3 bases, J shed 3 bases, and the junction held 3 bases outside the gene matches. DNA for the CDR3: TGCGCCAGCAGCTGGAGGGACAGTGGAAACACCATATATTTT. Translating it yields CASSWRDSGNTIYF.

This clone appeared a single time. CDR3 nucleotide sequence: TGTGCCAGCTCGGCCCGGGACAGGGACTACGAGCAGTACTTC. Its translation is CASSARDRDYEQYF. The rearrangement uses TRBV18 and TRBJ2-7, with 9 bases that match TRBD1. This CDR3 has 14 residues. The germline gives CDR1 KGHSH, CDR2 LQKENI. The V and J ends lost 6 bases and 3 bases, in that order; junction bases with no gene match: 6.

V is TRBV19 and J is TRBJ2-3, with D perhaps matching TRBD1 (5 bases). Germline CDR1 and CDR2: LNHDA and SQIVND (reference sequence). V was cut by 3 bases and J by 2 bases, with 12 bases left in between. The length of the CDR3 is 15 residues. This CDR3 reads CASSIGRQLTDTQYF. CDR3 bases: TGTGCCAGTAGTATTGGGCGACAGCTCACAGATACGCAGTATTTT.

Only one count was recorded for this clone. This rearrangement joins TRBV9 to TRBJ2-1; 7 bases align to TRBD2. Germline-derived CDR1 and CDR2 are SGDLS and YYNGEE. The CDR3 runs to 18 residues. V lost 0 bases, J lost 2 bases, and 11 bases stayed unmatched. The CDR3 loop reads CASSVEGRVSPTYNEQFF. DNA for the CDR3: TGTGCCAGCAGCGTAGAAGGGAGGGTCTCTCCTACCTACAATGAGCAGTTCTTC.

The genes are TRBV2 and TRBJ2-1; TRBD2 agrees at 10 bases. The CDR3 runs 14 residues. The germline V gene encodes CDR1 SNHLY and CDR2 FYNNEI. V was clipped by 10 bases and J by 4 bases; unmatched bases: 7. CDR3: CATHRTSGYNEQFF. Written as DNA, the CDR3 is TGTGCCACCCATCGGACTAGCGGATACAATGAGCAGTTCTTC.